What follows are 8 T cell receptor beta chains derived from one specimen sequenced in a study of cytomegalovirus exposure and HLA in healthy donors. PCR used 60 Vbeta primers and 13 Jbeta primers. Libraries were prepared by immunoSEQ multiplex PCR; TCRdb keeps only in-frame clonotypes and omits some of them. The sample includes over 150,000 clones, 70% to 80% of them seen just once. What was sequenced was PBMCs. These TCRs come from a middle-aged woman in good health and CMV-seronegative.

The genes are TRBV2 and TRBJ1-1, with unresolved D. The CDR3 runs to 12 residues. V was cut by 6 bases and J by 0 bases, with 5 bases left in between. Looked up from germline, CDR1 is SNHLY and CDR2 is FYNNEI. The CDR3 DNA is TGTGCCAGCAGCGTCTTGAACACTGAAGCTTTCTTT. It yields the protein CASSVLNTEAFF.

This chain joins TRBV7-9 and TRBJ2-7, with a possible D match to TRBD2 (7 bases). Germline V gene data show CDR1 as SEHNR and CDR2 as FQNEAQ (reference sequence). The CDR3 totals 18 residues. V lost 5 bases and J 1 base, leaving 24 bases between the germline ends. CDR3 amino acids: CASSPLGGEEGSSYEQYF. Written as DNA, the CDR3 is TGTGCCAGCAGCCCTTTAGGGGGGGAGGAGGGAAGTTCCTACGAGCAGTACTTC.

This sequence joins TRBV7-8 and TRBJ1-1; D is unresolved. The CDR3 consists of 13 residues. Germline lookup yields CDR1 SGHVS and CDR2 FQNEAQ. The ends were cut back, 5 bases at V and 4 bases at J, with 11 bases in the middle. CDR3 amino acids: CASSPAGGTEAFF. For the CDR3, the DNA is TGTGCCAGCAGCCCAGCGGGCGGCACTGAAGCTTTCTTT.

V is TRBV7-8 and J is TRBJ1-1; D unclear. This CDR3 comprises 13 residues. Trimming cost V 5 bases and J 4 bases, with 11 bases left between them. The V gene's germline CDR1 is SGHVS and CDR2 FQNEAQ. The CDR3 bases are TGTGCCAGCAGCGCAATTGTCAGCACTGAAGCTTTCTTT. Encoded protein: CASSAIVSTEAFF.

This rearrangement joins TRBV5-6 to TRBJ2-7, with TRBD1 matching over 7 bases. The V segment lost 7 bases and the J segment 3 bases; nucleotides outside the gene matches: 7. Germline values: CDR1 SGHDT, CDR2 YYEEEE. CDR3 length: 13 residues. CDR3 loop: CASLRAGGYEQYF. For the CDR3, the DNA is TGTGCCAGCTTGAGAGCAGGGGGCTACGAGCAGTACTTC.

The DNA of the CDR3 is TGTGCCAGTACCCCATCACCAGGGGGTGGGGCCAACGTCCTGACTTTC. Translated: CASTPSPGGGANVLTF. The chain recombines TRBV19 with TRBJ2-6, with 7 bases fitting TRBD1. The CDR3 length is 16 residues. The V gene's germline CDR1 is LNHDA and CDR2 SQIVND (reference sequence). V gave up 7 bases and J gave up 3 bases; unmatched junction bases: 9.

This chain joins TRBV5-1 and TRBJ2-7; TRBD2 aligns across 7 bases. Germline loops: CDR1 SGHRS, CDR2 YFSETQ. J lost 0 bases, V lost 1 base, and 7 bases had no gene match. The CDR3 sequence is 16 residues long. CDR3 in DNA: TGCGCCAGCAGCTTGCGGGGCGGCGGGAGCTCCTACGAGCAGTACTTC. It yields the protein CASSLRGGGSSYEQYF.

The chain couples TRBV28 to TRBJ1-2; TRBD1 matches at 8 bases. This CDR3 is 13 amino acids long. The ends lost 6 bases at V and 2 bases at J; junction bases unmatched: 2. Per the germline V gene, CDR1 is MDHEN and CDR2 is SYDVKM. The CDR3 protein is CASSGTGNYGYTF. CDR3 in DNA: TGTGCCAGCAGCGGGACAGGAAACTATGGCTACACCTTC.